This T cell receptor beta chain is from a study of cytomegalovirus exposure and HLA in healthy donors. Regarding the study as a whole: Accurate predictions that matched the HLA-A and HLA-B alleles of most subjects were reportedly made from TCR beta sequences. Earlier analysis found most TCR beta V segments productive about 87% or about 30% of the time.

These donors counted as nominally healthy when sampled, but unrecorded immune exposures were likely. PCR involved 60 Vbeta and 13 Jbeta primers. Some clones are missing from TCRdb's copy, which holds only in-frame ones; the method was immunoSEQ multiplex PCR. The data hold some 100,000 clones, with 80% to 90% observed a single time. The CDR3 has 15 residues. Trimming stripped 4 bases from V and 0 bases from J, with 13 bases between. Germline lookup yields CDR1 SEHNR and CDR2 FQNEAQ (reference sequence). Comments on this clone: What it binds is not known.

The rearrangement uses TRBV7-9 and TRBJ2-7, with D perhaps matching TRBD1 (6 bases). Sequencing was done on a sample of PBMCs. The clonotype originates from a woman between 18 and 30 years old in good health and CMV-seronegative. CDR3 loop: CASSSKDRSSYEQYF. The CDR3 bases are TGTGCCAGCAGCTCAAAGGACAGAAGCTCCTACGAGCAGTACTTC.